This T cell receptor beta chain comes out of a study of T cells after yellow fever vaccination. CDR1 is DFQATT, CDR2 SNEGSKA, per germline (reference sequence). V dropped 1 base and J dropped 5 bases, with 12 bases sitting between them. The CDR3 runs 14 residues. TCRdb reanalysed the 5' RACE reads using MiXCR and keeps one entry per CDR3 protein. The profile shows a few hundred thousand distinct CDR3 sequences, less than 20% of them singletons. The V call is TRBV20-1, the J call TRBJ2-1; D not resolved. The sample in question was PBMCs, obtained around 5 days after the first yellow fever vaccination. The receptor was derived from a man younger than 35 who received the YFV17D yellow fever vaccine. The CDR3 is CSARVSYRDNEQFF. CDR3 nucleotides: TGCAGTGCTAGAGTTAGCTATAGGGACAATGAGCAGTTCTTC.